A single sample gave rise to the 26 T cell receptor beta chains below, sequenced in a study of siplizumab effects on memory and regulatory T cells. The data were produced by immunoSEQ multiplex PCR, yet TCRdb's version contains in-frame clones alone and is incomplete. The sample lists approximately 110,000 clones; about 92% were seen once. Sequenced input: Tregs sorted from blood. The receptor set was obtained from a human donor in good health.

The table lists this clone with a count of one. The CDR3 DNA reads as TGTGCCAGCAGCGGAACCGGGACAGGGGACACTGAAGCTTTCTTT. Translated: CASSGTGTGDTEAFF. V is TRBV5-4 and J is TRBJ1-1, with 10 bases matching TRBD1. The V and J ends lost 4 bases and 3 bases, in that order; junction bases with no gene match: 6. Germline-derived CDR1 and CDR2 are SGHNT and YYREEE (reference sequence). The CDR3 has 15 residues.

CDR3: CASVSSGGGTGELFF. The CDR3 DNA follows: TGTGCTAGTGTCTCCTCCGGCGGGGGTACCGGGGAGCTGTTTTTT. The chain is built from TRBV12-5 and TRBJ2-2; TRBD2 aligns across 7 bases. CDR1 is LGHNT, CDR2 FRNRAP, per germline. CDR3 length: 15 amino acids. J gave up 5 bases and V 7 bases, and 10 bases lay outside the gene matches.

The V and J genes are TRBV4-1 and TRBJ2-5; 7 bases are shared with TRBD1. The germline gives CDR1 MGHRA, CDR2 YSYEKL. The CDR3 is 15 residues long. Germline trimming cut 1 base from V and 2 bases from J; bases unmatched to any gene: 4. The CDR3 region has the DNA TGCGCCAGCAGCCAAGCGGGACAGAATCAAGAGACCCAGTACTTC. It yields the protein CASSQAGQNQETQYF.

About this clone itself: In the same sample, other DNA sequences code for this CDR3. V is TRBV5-1 and J is TRBJ1-5; perhaps TRBD1 as D (6 bases). CDR3 length equals 15 residues. Germline V gives CDR1 SGHRS, CDR2 YFSETQ. The V gene lost 0 bases and the J gene lost 0 bases, with 7 bases spanning the gap. CDR3 nucleotide sequence: TGCGCCAGCAGCTTGGAGGGGGGTAGCAATCAGCCCCAGCATTTT. Its protein product is CASSLEGGSNQPQHF. Supplemented by reference TRBV5-1 and TRBJ1-5, the full variable domain reads KAGVTQTPRYLIKTRGQQVTLSCSPISGHRSVSWYQQTPGQGLQFLFEYFSETQRNKGNFPGRFSGRQFSNSRSEMNVSTLELGDSALYLCASSLEGGSNQPQHFGDGTRLSIL.

V gene TRBV18 combines with J gene TRBJ1-4; D may be TRBD1 (5 bases). The CDR3 consists of 15 residues. V lost 4 bases and J 1 base, leaving 10 bases between the germline ends. The germline CDR1 and CDR2 sequences are KGHSH and LQKENI. CDR3 DNA: TGTGCCAGCTCACGCAGGGTCTTAACTAATGAAAAACTGTTTTTT. Encoded protein: CASSRRVLTNEKLFF.

The rearrangement joins TRBV27 to TRBJ2-2; 9 nucleotides line up with TRBD2. From germline, CDR1 is MNHEY and CDR2 SMNVEV (reference sequence). V lost 5 bases and J lost 3; bases outside the gene matches: 7. The CDR3 sequence is 16 residues long. CDR3 sequence reads: CASSLSGGLYTGELFF. DNA of the CDR3: TGTGCCAGCAGTCTCAGCGGGGGGCTCTACACCGGGGAGCTGTTTTTT.

The chain combines TRBV19 with TRBJ1-1; maybe TRBD1 (6 bases). V shed 1 base and J shed 0 bases, with 21 bases lying between them. The CDR3 is 19 residues long. Germline CDR1 reads LNHDA; CDR2 reads SQIVND (reference sequence). The CDR3: CASSIAWGAGATLNTEAFF. DNA for the CDR3: TGTGCCAGTAGTATAGCTTGGGGGGCAGGTGCGACGCTGAACACTGAAGCTTTCTTT.

The V gene is TRBV6-1, the J gene TRBJ1-4, with unresolved D. CDR1 is MNHNS and CDR2 is SASEGT in the germline V gene. The V end lost 6 bases, the J end lost 13 bases, and 15 bases lay between the germline ends. The CDR3 consists of 12 residues. The CDR3 sequence: CASSPRDDLLFF. DNA of the CDR3: TGTGCCAGCAGCCCCCGTGACGACCTACTGTTTTTT.

V is TRBV5-6 and J is TRBJ1-6; D ambiguous. Trimming pared 6 bases from V and 1 base from J, leaving 14 bases between. This CDR3 is built from 16 residues. Germline assignment: CDR1 SGHDT and CDR2 YYEEEE. As DNA, the CDR3 is TGTGCCAGCACCCACTATGATGGGTCCTATAATTCACCCCTCCACTTT. It encodes CASTHYDGSYNSPLHF. Using reference TRBV5-6 and TRBJ1-6 for the parts outside the CDR3, the full variable domain is DAGVTQSPTHLIKTRGQQVTLRCSPKSGHDTVSWYQQALGQGPQFIFQYYEEEERQRGNFPDRFSGHQFPNYSSELNVNALLLGDSALYLCASTHYDGSYNSPLHFGNGTRLTVT.

The V and J genes are TRBV5-1 and TRBJ2-3; no reliable D call. This CDR3 comprises 15 residues. V lost 0 bases to trimming and J lost 1 base, with 9 bases between them. The germline V gene encodes CDR1 SGHRS and CDR2 YFSETQ. The CDR3 sequence is CASSLAGYGTDTQYF. The CDR3 DNA reads as TGCGCCAGCAGCTTGGCTGGCTATGGCACAGATACGCAGTATTTT.

This chain uses TRBV5-3 with TRBJ1-1; D call uncertain. TRBV5-3 is an ORF; its function is uncertain. The length of the CDR3 is 12 residues. The germline V and J ends were trimmed by 0 bases and 5 bases, with 5 bases remaining between them. This chain's CDR3 is CARSLERTEAFF. CDR3 DNA: TGTGCCAGAAGCTTGGAGAGGACTGAAGCTTTCTTT.

The rearrangement joins TRBV5-8 to TRBJ1-2; 7 bases are shared with TRBD1. The CDR3 runs to 14 residues. The germline V gene encodes CDR1 SGHTS and CDR2 YDEGEE. The trim removed 6 bases at V and 4 bases at J, leaving 9 bases unmatched. The CDR3 region has the DNA TGTGCCAGCAACGGGGACAGTGGAGGCTATGGCTACACCTTC. It translates to CASNGDSGGYGYTF.

Only one count was recorded for this clone. This chain uses TRBV1 with TRBJ2-1; the table's D call, TRBD2, has no DNA check behind it. TRBV1 is annotated as a pseudogene. The CDR3 is 16 amino acids. CDR3 sequence (DNA): TGCACCAGCAGCCAAGGGCTCCTAGCGGGTACCTATGAGCAGTTCTTC. Amino acid sequence: CTSSQGLLAGTYEQFF.

V and J are TRBV7-3 and TRBJ2-1; 8 positions agree with TRBD2. J was trimmed by 0 bases and V by 5 bases; bases with no gene match: 18. The CDR3 runs 20 residues. Germline CDR1 reads SGHTA; CDR2 reads FQGTGA. The CDR3 DNA reads as TGTGCCAGCAGCCCCCCCAGAGGGCGGCTAGCGGGTTTCTCCTACAATGAGCAGTTCTTC. Protein: CASSPPRGRLAGFSYNEQFF. The variable domain in full, completed from reference TRBV7-3 and TRBJ2-1, reads GAGVSQTPSNKVTEKGKYVELRCDPISGHTALYWYRQSLGQGPEFLIYFQGTGAADDSGLPNDRFFAVRPEGSVSTLKIQRTERGDSAVYLCASSPPRGRLAGFSYNEQFFGPGTRLTVL.

This chain uses TRBV6-6 with TRBJ1-6; D gene uncertain. From germline, CDR1 is MNHNY and CDR2 SVGAGI (reference sequence). This CDR3 comprises 16 residues. With 2 bases removed from V and 7 bases from J, the gap between germline ends came to 15 bases. The CDR3 loop reads CASSYRESIANSPLHF. The CDR3 DNA reads TGTGCCAGCAGTTACAGGGAATCCATTGCCAATTCACCCCTCCACTTT.

V is TRBV27 and J is TRBJ1-1; weak D call: TRBD1 (5 bases). Germline CDR1 reads MNHEY; CDR2 reads SMNVEV (reference sequence). The germline V and J ends were trimmed by 1 base and 0 bases, with 6 bases remaining between them. This CDR3 has 14 amino acids. CDR3 nucleotide sequence: TGTGCCAGCAGTTTATACAGGATGAACACTGAAGCTTTCTTT. Translating gives CASSLYRMNTEAFF.

This chain connects TRBV5-4 to TRBJ2-1; no firm D call. The CDR3 loop spans 12 amino acids. The V end was cut by 0 bases, the J end by 2 bases, with 0 bases between. Germline CDR1 and CDR2: SGHNT and YYREEE (reference sequence). The chain's CDR3 is CASSLAYNEQFF. Here the CDR3 DNA reads TGTGCCAGCAGCTTGGCCTACAATGAGCAGTTCTTC.

This chain links TRBV23-1 with TRBJ2-7, with TRBD2 identical over 10 bases. TRBV23-1 is designated an ORF whose function remains uncertain. This CDR3 comprises 16 residues. CDR3 nucleotide sequence: TGCGCATACCCAGCGGGGGGGCCGGGGAGCTCCTACGAGCAGTACTTC. It translates to CAYPAGGPGSSYEQYF.

The chain recombines TRBV6-1 with TRBJ2-7; no clear D. The CDR3 covers 11 residues. V was shortened by 8 bases and J by 3 bases, with 8 bases between the two germline ends. CDR1 is MNHNS, CDR2 SASEGT, per germline. CDR3 coding DNA: TGTGCCAGCGGTACGATCTACGAGCAGTACTTC. Protein: CASGTIYEQYF.

This chain joins TRBV27 and TRBJ2-5; D may be TRBD2 (6 bases). Germline loops: CDR1 MNHEY, CDR2 SMNVEV (reference sequence). Trimming removed 6 bases at V and 9 bases at J, with 17 bases between. The length of the CDR3 is 13 residues. The CDR3 DNA is TGTGCCAGCAGCTACGGACCAGGCGGGGCCCAGTACTTC. Its protein is CASSYGPGGAQYF.

V and J are TRBV5-8 and TRBJ2-1; D is uncertain. This CDR3 spans 16 amino acids. Looked up from germline, CDR1 is SGHTS and CDR2 is YDEGEE. V gave up 4 bases and J gave up 4 bases, with 18 bases separating them. CDR3 DNA sequence: TGTGCCAGCAGCCGCTATTTGGCGAGGTTGTACAATGAGCAGTTCTTC. This gives the protein CASSRYLARLYNEQFF.

CDR3 bases: TGCGCCAGCAGCTTGGCTTCCAGGCCAAGCTCTGGAAACACCATATATTTT. It specifies CASSLASRPSSGNTIYF. The chain carries TRBV5-1 and TRBJ1-3, with D hard to call. The CDR3 runs 17 residues. Germline lookup yields CDR1 SGHRS and CDR2 YFSETQ. Trimming shortened V by 0 bases and J by 0 bases, and 13 bases separated the two germline ends.

The rearrangement links TRBV5-1 to TRBJ2-2, with 8 bases lining up with TRBD2. Germline lookup yields CDR1 SGHRS and CDR2 YFSETQ. With 2 bases clipped from V and 6 bases from J, the junction kept 9 bases outside the gene matches. The CDR3 length is 16 residues. This CDR3 reads CASSFNQGLVAGELFF. In DNA, the CDR3 is TGCGCCAGCAGCTTCAATCAGGGACTAGTAGCCGGGGAGCTGTTTTTT.

This clone was counted once. V is TRBV4-1 and J is TRBJ2-5; TRBD1 agrees at 9 bases. The CDR3 runs to 14 residues. The germline V gene has CDR1 MGHRA and CDR2 YSYEKL. V gave up 3 bases and J gave up 4 bases; unmatched junction bases: 3. The CDR3 DNA reads TGCGCCAGCAGCCAGGGACAGGGAACAGAGACCCAGTACTTC. Its protein is CASSQGQGTETQYF.

V gene TRBV5-1 combines with J gene TRBJ2-7; 7 bases fit TRBD1. The CDR3 is 14 residues long. V gave up 2 bases and J gave up 5 bases; unmatched junction bases: 7. Looked up from germline, CDR1 is SGHRS and CDR2 is YFSETQ. The CDR3 bases are TGCGCCAGCAGCTTACAGGGGCAGGAGAACGAGCAGTACTTC. Amino acid sequence: CASSLQGQENEQYF. Based on the CDR3 plus reference TRBV5-1 and TRBJ2-7, the full variable domain is KAGVTQTPRYLIKTRGQQVTLSCSPISGHRSVSWYQQTPGQGLQFLFEYFSETQRNKGNFPGRFSGRQFSNSRSEMNVSTLELGDSALYLCASSLQGQENEQYFGPGTRLTVT.

The chain joins TRBV6-5 to TRBJ2-7; no definite D call. Trimming took 6 bases from V and 6 from J, leaving 9 bases between them. The CDR3 length is 11 residues. Germline V gene data show CDR1 as MNHEY and CDR2 as SVGAGI. The CDR3 is CASSSPVEQYF. CDR3 bases: TGTGCCAGCAGCTCACCCGTCGAGCAGTACTTC.